The 24 T cell receptor beta chains listed next were all sequenced from one sample in a study of regulatory T cells in long-lasting Graves disease. iRepertoire HTBI primers and Arm-PCR of CDR3 regions built TCR beta libraries. TCRdb re-called the multiplex PCR reads through MiXCR, storing one row per CDR3 protein. The sample contains some 420,000 distinct CDR3 sequences, roughly 23% of which appear only once. The time point: persistent/refractory GD, antithyroid drugs over 5 years with positive TRAb. Researchers made the TCR library from RNA that was extracted from PBMCs. Specimen: peripheral blood mononuclear cells (PBMCs), collected when the disease was refractory, from a patient treated with antithyroid drugs. The source of these receptors is a female donor with Graves disease.

This chain connects TRBV9 to TRBJ2-7, with 7 positions matching TRBD2. V was pared by 4 bases and J by 6 bases, with 13 bases of the junction left unmatched. This CDR3 region has 15 residues. CDR1 and CDR2 (germline): SGDLS, YYNGEE. DNA for the CDR3: TGTGCCAGCAGCCCATCGGGGACTAAAGGGGCCGAGCAGTACTTC. This encodes CASSPSGTKGAEQYF.

This clonotype was counted at least ten times. The rearrangement links TRBV6-6 to TRBJ1-1, with TRBD1 identical over 8 bases. The CDR3 loop spans 16 amino acids. Per the germline V gene, CDR1 is MNHNY and CDR2 is SVGAGI (reference sequence). The V segment lost 0 bases and the J segment 3 bases; nucleotides outside the gene matches: 6. CDR3 region: CASSYSGTGEDTEAFF. The CDR3 coding sequence is TGTGCCAGCAGTTACTCGGGGACAGGAGAGGACACTGAAGCTTTCTTT.

This clonotype was detected a few times. This chain links TRBV7-6 with TRBJ2-7; TRBD1 aligns across 7 bases. The V gene's germline CDR1 is SGHVS and CDR2 FNYEAQ. V shed 0 bases, J shed 2 bases, and the junction held 7 bases outside the gene matches. The CDR3 length is 16 residues. CDR3 DNA sequence: TGTGCCAGCAGCTTAGCGGAGACAGGGCCACCCTACGAGCAGTACTTC. It specifies CASSLAETGPPYEQYF.

This clonotype has just a few counts. The genes are TRBV19 and TRBJ2-7; TRBD1 is a possible D gene (5 bases). Deletions cut 2 bases from V and 2 bases from J, with 13 bases between. This CDR3 has 15 residues. Germline V CDR1 and CDR2: LNHDA, SQIVND (reference sequence). The CDR3 sequence: CASSIKGNQAYEQYF. DNA for the CDR3: TGTGCCAGTAGTATAAAGGGGAATCAAGCCTACGAGCAGTACTTC.

This clonotype was seen at least ten times. The gene calls are TRBV27 and TRBJ1-4; D call uncertain. The CDR3 covers 14 residues. Trimming stripped 6 bases from V and 5 bases from J, with 13 bases between. CDR1 is MNHEY and CDR2 is SMNVEV in the germline V gene (reference sequence). CDR3 nucleotide sequence: TGTGCCAGCAGCAATCCGGGGAGCAATGAAAAACTGTTTTTT. It codes for CASSNPGSNEKLFF.

The sample holds many counts of this clonotype. At one end, the junction sequence differs from germline, possibly due to a read error. This sequence joins TRBV6-2 or TRBV6-3 and TRBJ2-5; D unresolved. The CDR3 extends over 13 amino acids. The germline CDR1 and CDR2 sequences are MNHEY and SVGEGT. The CDR3: CATSAPGSRTQYF. The CDR3 coding sequence is TGTGCCACCAGTGCTCCCGGATCTAGGACCCAGTACTTC.

This clonotype was observed at least ten times. The chain recombines TRBV6-7 with TRBJ1-5, with no clear D. TRBV6-7 is flagged as an ORF with uncertain function. The CDR3 sequence is 11 residues long. V lost 5 bases, J lost 3 bases, and 2 bases lay in between. Written as DNA, the CDR3 is TGTGCCAGCAGTAACAATCAGCCCCAGCATTTT. Protein product: CASSNNQPQHF.

This clonotype has a handful of counts. The rearrangement links TRBV27 to TRBJ1-2; 7 bases match TRBD1. The CDR3 sequence is 19 residues long. CDR1 MNHEY and CDR2 SMNVEV come from the germline V gene (reference sequence). V shed 4 bases and J 0 bases; nucleotides not matched to a gene: 17. As DNA, the CDR3 is TGTGCCAGCAGTTCAGGAGGTCCGGGACAGATTTTAGCTAACTATGGCTACACCTTC. The encoded protein is CASSSGGPGQILANYGYTF.

Only a few counts were recorded for this clonotype. This chain joins TRBV6-1 and TRBJ2-3, with TRBD1 identical over 9 bases. The V gene's germline CDR1 is MNHNS and CDR2 SASEGT. J lost 3 bases, V lost 5 bases, and 6 bases had no gene match. This CDR3 is 15 amino acids long. The DNA of the CDR3 is TGTGCCAGCAGTCAAGGGACAGGGACGACAGATACGCAGTATTTT. It yields the protein CASSQGTGTTDTQYF.

The rearrangement links TRBV30 to TRBJ1-4; the D gene is possibly TRBD1 (5 bases). Germline V gives CDR1 GTSNPN, CDR2 SVGIG (reference sequence). The CDR3 runs 12 residues. V lost 6 bases to trimming and J lost 4 bases, with 9 bases between them. The CDR3 is CACGGGNEKLFF. The CDR3 DNA follows: TGTGCCTGCGGGGGGGGTAATGAAAAACTGTTTTTT.

This clonotype was seen many times. V gene TRBV12-3 or TRBV12-4 combines with J gene TRBJ1-1, with a possible D match to TRBD1 (6 bases). V was trimmed by 7 bases and J by 1 base, leaving 13 bases between them. The length of the CDR3 is 14 residues. CDR3 residues: CASKQGQRNTEAFF. CDR3 bases: TGTGCCAGCAAACAGGGACAACGGAACACTGAAGCTTTCTTT.

This clonotype was seen a handful of times. The chain carries TRBV19 and TRBJ1-5, with D perhaps matching TRBD1 (5 bases). The better agreement between TRBJ2-3 and the DNA end casts doubt on the J call. The CDR3 spans 13 residues. Germline CDR1 and CDR2: LNHDA and SQIVND (reference sequence). CDR3 nucleotides: TGTGCCAGTAGTATGCAAGGGGTATATGCCCAGTATTTT. Amino acids: CASSMQGVYAQYF.

The rearrangement joins TRBV7-6 to TRBJ2-7; TRBD2 aligns across 11 bases. The CDR3 length is 17 residues. CDR1 is SGHVS and CDR2 is FNYEAQ in the germline V gene. V was pared by 4 bases and J by 1 base, with 9 bases of the junction left unmatched. This chain's CDR3 is CASSSTLTSGRSYEQYF. The CDR3 nucleotides read TGTGCCAGCAGCTCCACACTCACTAGCGGGAGATCCTACGAGCAGTACTTC.

This clonotype was found a few times. The rearrangement links TRBV6-1 to TRBJ2-7, with D maybe TRBD2 (7 bases). Per germline, CDR1 MNHNS and CDR2 SASEGT. This CDR3 region has 12 residues. CDR3 nucleotide sequence: TGTGCGGGGAGGGGGGATCGGTACGAGCAGTACTTC. It yields the protein CAGRGDRYEQYF.

The V gene is TRBV4-1, the J gene TRBJ2-7; 13 bases agree with TRBD2. CDR1 is MGHRA and CDR2 is YSYEKL in the germline V gene. This CDR3 contains 15 residues. With 4 bases clipped from V and 6 bases from J, the junction kept 6 bases outside the gene matches. The CDR3: CASSRGLAGVGEQYF. The CDR3, as DNA: TGCGCCAGCAGCCGCGGACTAGCGGGAGTAGGCGAGCAGTACTTC.

In this sample, this clonotype turned up a few times. This chain uses TRBV30 with TRBJ2-7, with D possibly matching TRBD2 (5 bases). The CDR3 has 11 amino acids. Germline CDR1 GTSNPN, CDR2 SVGIG (reference sequence). Trimming stripped 0 bases from V and 10 bases from J, with 10 bases between. The CDR3 coding sequence is TGTGCCTGGAGTGTACCCGGGAAACAGTACTTC. This encodes CAWSVPGKQYF.

The rearrangement joins TRBV11-2 to TRBJ2-5; D call uncertain. CDR3 length equals 15 residues. Looked up from germline, CDR1 is SGHAT and CDR2 is FQNNGV. With 0 bases removed from V and 7 bases from J, the gap between germline ends came to 15 bases. The CDR3 region is CASSLDKGFTGTQYF. CDR3 DNA sequence: TGTGCCAGCAGCTTAGATAAAGGTTTCACGGGGACCCAGTACTTC.

This clonotype was detected only a few times. This chain uses TRBV5-1 with TRBJ1-2; D not certain. Germline V gives CDR1 SGHRS, CDR2 YFSETQ. The CDR3 has 15 residues. Trimming left V 1 base short and J 8 bases short, with 18 bases between. The CDR3 is CASSLLRGGTGGYTF. CDR3 DNA sequence: TGCGCCAGCAGCTTGTTGCGGGGAGGAACGGGGGGCTACACCTTC.

This clonotype was observed once. J is TRBJ2-7 and V is TRBV29-1, with D possibly being TRBD1 or TRBD2 (5 bases each). V was trimmed by 4 bases and J by 6 bases, leaving 16 bases between them. The CDR3 has 13 amino acids. Looked up from germline, CDR1 is SQVTM and CDR2 is ANQGSEA. The CDR3 is CSVGRTSASEQYF. CDR3 DNA sequence: TGCAGCGTTGGGAGGACATCGGCCAGCGAGCAGTACTTC.

This rearrangement joins TRBV18 to TRBJ2-7; 10 bases map to TRBD2. V lost 3 bases to trimming and J lost 2 bases; unmatched junction nucleotides: 4. Germline V gene lookup returns CDR1 KGHSH and CDR2 LQKENI. The CDR3 has 15 residues. The DNA of the CDR3 is TGTGCCAGCTCACCTTCACTAGCGGGAACCTACGAGCAGTACTTC. Protein product: CASSPSLAGTYEQYF.

The gene calls are TRBV15 and TRBJ1-4; D remains ambiguous. CDR1 is LNHNV, CDR2 YYDKDF, per germline (reference sequence). The CDR3 is made up of 15 amino acids. Trimming removed 0 bases at V and 11 bases at J, with 16 bases between. The CDR3 sequence: CATSRDLSQGDKLFF. The CDR3 DNA is TGTGCCACCAGCAGAGATTTAAGTCAAGGAGACAAACTGTTTTTT.

The genes are TRBV29-1 and TRBJ1-6; D might be TRBD1 (6 bases). Germline CDR1 reads SQVTM; CDR2 reads ANQGSEA. CDR3 length: 14 amino acids. V gave up 5 bases and J gave up 1 base, with 9 bases separating them. This chain's CDR3 is CSVKQGSYNSPLHF. The CDR3 region has the DNA TGCAGCGTTAAACAGGGTTCCTATAATTCACCCCTCCACTTT.

The rearrangement uses TRBV28 and TRBJ1-5; no clear D. Germline values: CDR1 MDHEN, CDR2 SYDVKM. This CDR3 region has 11 residues. Trimming removed 10 bases at V and 6 bases at J, with 10 bases between. Here the CDR3 reads CATGRPQPQHF. DNA for the CDR3: TGTGCCACCGGGCGGCCTCAGCCCCAGCATTTT. Together with reference TRBV28 and TRBJ1-5, the CDR3 gives the full variable domain: DVKVTQSSRYLVKRTGEKVFLECVQDMDHENMFWYRQDPGLGLRLIYFSYDVKMKEKGDIPEGYSVSREKKERFSLILESASTNQTSMYLCATGRPQPQHFGDGTRLSIL.

In its sample, this clonotype was seen many times. The chain uses TRBV7-2 and TRBJ2-5; 7 bases match TRBD2. Germline lookup yields CDR1 SGHTA and CDR2 FQGNSA. The CDR3 has 14 residues. The V segment lost 3 bases and the J segment 5 bases; nucleotides outside the gene matches: 6. CDR3 protein: CASSLTTSAETQYF. CDR3 in DNA: TGTGCCAGCAGCTTGACAACTAGCGCGGAGACCCAGTACTTC.